The 2 T cell receptor beta chains below all came from one sample that was sequenced in a study of regulatory dendritic cells for organ transplantation. The protocol was immunoSEQ multiplex PCR, while the TCRdb copy is restricted to in-frame clones and leaves out a portion. The sample lists about 21,000 clones; around 86% were seen once. Their antigens are not known. CFSE-labeled sorted T cells met regulatory or mature dendritic cells for under 6 days. Sequencing was performed on naive CD4+ T cells from blood cultured with dendritic cells. The sample's subset: CD45RA+ naive T cells. The receptor source for this set is a human donor in good health.

The chain combines TRBV9 with TRBJ2-1; possible D gene TRBD2, 5 bases. The germline V gene encodes CDR1 SGDLS and CDR2 YYNGEE. The V end lost 3 bases, the J end lost 8 bases, and 24 bases lay between the germline ends. The length of the CDR3 is 17 residues. CDR3 residues: CASSALPTDYLTDEQFF. In DNA, the CDR3 is TGTGCCAGCAGCGCGCTACCCACCGACTACCTAACGGATGAGCAGTTCTTC.

The rearrangement joins TRBV6-6 to TRBJ1-1; 7 bases match TRBD1. The V and J ends lost 6 bases and 6 bases, in that order; junction bases with no gene match: 7. The CDR3 contains 13 residues. Germline V gives CDR1 MNHNY, CDR2 SVGAGI (reference sequence). CDR3 coding DNA: TGTGCCAGCAGGCACGTCCAGGGGGCTGAAGCTTTCTTT. Translated, it gives CASRHVQGAEAFF.